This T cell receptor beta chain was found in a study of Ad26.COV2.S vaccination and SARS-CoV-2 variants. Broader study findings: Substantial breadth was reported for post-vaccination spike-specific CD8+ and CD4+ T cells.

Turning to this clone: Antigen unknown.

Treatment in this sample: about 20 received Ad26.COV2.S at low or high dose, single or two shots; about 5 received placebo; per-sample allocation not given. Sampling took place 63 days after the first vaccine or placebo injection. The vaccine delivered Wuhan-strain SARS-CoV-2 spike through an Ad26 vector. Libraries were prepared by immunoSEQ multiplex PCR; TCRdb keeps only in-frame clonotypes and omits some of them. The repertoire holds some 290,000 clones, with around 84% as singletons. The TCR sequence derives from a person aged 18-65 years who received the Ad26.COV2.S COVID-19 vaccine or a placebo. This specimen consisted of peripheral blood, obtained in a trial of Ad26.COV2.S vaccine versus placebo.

CDR3 sequence: CASSVGPSTATYEQYF. The DNA of the CDR3 is TGTGCCAGCAGCGTAGGTCCGTCGACTGCCACCTACGAGCAGTACTTC. The chain uses TRBV9 and TRBJ2-7; no clear D. V gave up 0 bases and J gave up 2 bases, with 15 bases separating them. From germline, CDR1 is SGDLS and CDR2 YYNGEE. The length of the CDR3 is 16 residues.